This entry lists 20 T cell receptor beta chains sequenced from one sample in a study of beta chain features in type 1 diabetes. Regarding the study as a whole: Within each of all four CD4+ subsets, Type 1 diabetes patients had TCRB CDR3s that were moderately but significantly shorter.

Since all of the isolated RNA was reverse transcribed, expressed TCRB transcripts were what got sequenced. Repertoires were generated with immunoSEQ multiplex PCR, while TCRdb's copy carries only in-frame clones and drops some. The data show about 700,000 clones, over 10% seen once. These TCRs' antigens remain unknown. Sequenced input: naive CD4+ T cells from blood. All receptors come from a man younger than 30 with type 1 diabetes.

A word on this clone: The same CDR3 also results from other DNA sequences found in this sample. This chain links TRBV2 with TRBJ1-5, with D tentatively TRBD1 (5 bases). The V gene's germline CDR1 is SNHLY and CDR2 FYNNEI. The CDR3 spans 14 residues. Trimming left V 3 bases short and J 2 bases short, with 8 bases between. As DNA, the CDR3 is TGTGCCAGCAGTGAGGGGCAGGGCAATCAGCCCCAGCATTTT. Translation: CASSEGQGNQPQHF.

The chain has TRBV15 and TRBJ2-3; 8 bases map to TRBD2. CDR3 length equals 15 residues. CDR1 and CDR2 from the germline V gene are LNHNV and YYDKDF (reference sequence). Trimming removed 3 bases from V and 2 bases from J; junction bases left unmatched: 4. The DNA of the CDR3 is TGTGCCACCAGCAGGAGGCGGGGGGACACAGATACGCAGTATTTT. Residues: CATSRRRGDTDTQYF. Combining the CDR3 with reference TRBV15 and TRBJ2-3 gives the whole variable domain DAMVIQNPRYQVTQFGKPVTLSCSQTLNHNVMYWYQQKSSQAPKLLFHYYDKDFNNEADTPDNFQSRRPNTSFCFLDIRSPGLGDTAMYLCATSRRRGDTDTQYFGPGTRLTVL.

This clone turned up a few times. Mismatch with germline at one junction end may stem from a read error. The chain carries TRBV7-7 and TRBJ2-5; TRBD2 might be the D (6 bases). The CDR3 spans 16 residues. Per germline, CDR1 SSHAT and CDR2 FNYEAQ (reference sequence). CDR3 nucleotide sequence: TGTGCTAGCAGCTTAGTTGGGACTGTCACGGGAGAGACCCAGTACTTC. Encoded protein: CASSLVGTVTGETQYF.

The chain joins TRBV9 to TRBJ1-2; a weak D match, TRBD1 (5 bases). Germline CDR1 and CDR2: SGDLS and YYNGEE. The length of the CDR3 is 13 residues. V gave up 1 base and J gave up 4 bases, with 8 bases separating them. Here the CDR3 reads CASSVQGPYGYTF. CDR3 DNA sequence: TGTGCCAGCAGCGTACAGGGCCCCTATGGCTACACCTTC.

The rearrangement uses TRBV4-1 and TRBJ2-7; 10 positions match TRBD2. CDR3 size: 16 residues. The germline gives CDR1 MGHRA, CDR2 YSYEKL. The trim removed 3 bases at V and 2 bases at J, leaving 7 bases unmatched. CDR3 amino acids: CASSHPSGGAAYEQYF. CDR3 DNA: TGCGCCAGCAGCCATCCCAGCGGGGGGGCCGCCTACGAGCAGTACTTC.

This clone turned up a few times. The V gene is TRBV7-8, the J gene TRBJ2-2; D is uncertain. Deletions cut 2 bases from V and 7 bases from J, with 5 bases between. The CDR3 is made up of 12 amino acids. Germline V CDR1 and CDR2: SGHVS, FQNEAQ. CDR3 nucleotides: TGTGCCAGCAGCTTACATATCGGGGAGCTGTTTTTT. Translated, it gives CASSLHIGELFF.

V and J are TRBV11-3 and TRBJ1-3; TRBD1 matches 7 bases. This CDR3 is 16 amino acids long. Looked up from germline, CDR1 is SGHNT and CDR2 is YENEEA. The ends lost 2 bases at V and 1 base at J; junction bases unmatched: 5. CDR3 sequence reads: CASSLRNRGSGNTIYF. CDR3 sequence (DNA): TGTGCCAGCAGCTTACGAAACAGGGGATCTGGAAACACCATATATTTT.

The rearrangement joins TRBV7-9 to TRBJ1-1; 7 bases are shared with TRBD1. Trimming removed 5 bases from V and 5 bases from J; junction bases left unmatched: 5. Germline V CDR1 and CDR2: SEHNR, FQNEAQ (reference sequence). The CDR3 extends over 13 amino acids. The CDR3 here is CASSPQDRTEAFF. The CDR3 DNA reads TGTGCCAGCAGCCCCCAGGACAGGACTGAAGCTTTCTTT.

The chain has TRBV29-1 and TRBJ1-1; D is unresolved. V lost 5 bases and J lost 3, with 16 bases in between. CDR1 SQVTM and CDR2 ANQGSEA come from the germline V gene. The CDR3 spans 14 residues. CDR3 region: CSVREVGGYTEAFF. The CDR3 region has the DNA TGCAGCGTTCGGGAGGTTGGAGGGTACACTGAAGCTTTCTTT.

The chain employs TRBV28 and TRBJ2-7; 7 nucleotides line up with TRBD1. V dropped 6 bases and J dropped 0; count of bases not matched to a gene: 8. This CDR3 is 15 amino acids long. In germline, CDR1 is MDHEN, CDR2 SYDVKM. CDR3 residues: CASSPSGTASYEQYF. CDR3 DNA: TGTGCCAGCAGCCCCTCAGGGACAGCCTCCTACGAGCAGTACTTC.

V and J are TRBV2 and TRBJ2-5; D is possibly TRBD1 (6 bases). V lost 9 bases and J 0 bases, leaving 14 bases between the germline ends. Per the germline V gene, CDR1 is SNHLY and CDR2 is FYNNEI. The CDR3 totals 14 residues. CDR3 bases: TGTGCCAGTCACCGGACAGCCGACCAAGAGACCCAGTACTTC. Translation gives CASHRTADQETQYF.

The sample holds a few counts of this clone. The chain links TRBV9 to TRBJ1-1; D may be TRBD1 (5 bases). Germline V gives CDR1 SGDLS, CDR2 YYNGEE. The CDR3 runs 16 residues. V gave up 0 bases and J gave up 4 bases, with 16 bases separating them. CDR3 loop: CASSVGPEGISTEAFF. CDR3 in DNA: TGTGCCAGCAGCGTAGGCCCCGAGGGGATCTCCACTGAAGCTTTCTTT.

V and J are TRBV9 and TRBJ2-3, with TRBD1 as a possible D gene (5 bases). The CDR3 runs 16 residues. The V and J ends lost 3 bases and 8 bases respectively, with 22 bases between them. Germline CDR1 SGDLS, CDR2 YYNGEE. CDR3: CASSAKGESRDSTQYF. The CDR3 region has the DNA TGTGCCAGCAGCGCGAAGGGCGAAAGCAGAGACAGTACGCAGTATTTT.

This clone was seen more than once but under ten times. Mismatch with germline at one junction end may stem from a read error. This chain connects TRBV2 to TRBJ1-6, with D possibly TRBD1 on 5 matching bases. CDR1 and CDR2 (germline): SNHLY, FYNNEI. The CDR3 has 15 amino acids. For the CDR3, the DNA is TGTGCCAGCACTGAAATAGGGACTCTTAATTCACCCCTCCACTTT. It yields the protein CASTEIGTLNSPLHF.

The chain has TRBV2 and TRBJ2-7; D might be TRBD1 or TRBD2, each matching 5 bases. V was cut by 3 bases and J by 5 bases, with 14 bases left in between. The CDR3 totals 14 residues. Germline assignment: CDR1 SNHLY and CDR2 FYNNEI. The chain's CDR3 is CASSDQGPGDEQYF. CDR3 bases: TGTGCCAGCAGTGACCAGGGACCCGGGGACGAGCAGTACTTC.

This clone was observed a handful of times. The chain carries TRBV7-2 and TRBJ2-5, with 9 nucleotides matching TRBD2. The CDR3 spans 14 residues. Trimming took 4 bases from V and 4 from J; bases not matched to a gene: 4. Germline V gives CDR1 SGHTA, CDR2 FQGNSA. CDR3 DNA sequence: TGTGCCAGCAGCTCGGATAGCGGGGGAGAGACCCAGTACTTC. Residues: CASSSDSGGETQYF.

The sample holds one count of this clone. V and J are TRBV2 and TRBJ1-5, with TRBD1 as a possible D gene (5 bases). The germline V gene encodes CDR1 SNHLY and CDR2 FYNNEI. CDR3 length equals 14 residues. V lost 2 bases, J lost 3 bases, and 8 bases lay in between. The CDR3 spells CASSEQGINQPQHF. The CDR3 region has the DNA TGTGCCAGCAGTGAACAGGGCATCAATCAGCCCCAGCATTTT.

The V call is TRBV10-3, the J call TRBJ2-7; D perhaps matches TRBD2 (5 bases). V lost 4 bases and J 6 bases, leaving 13 bases between the germline ends. The length of the CDR3 is 13 residues. The germline gives CDR1 ENHRY, CDR2 SYGVKD. The CDR3 DNA follows: TGTGCCATCAGTGGCCTGACCGGGGTCGAGCAGTACTTC. Protein: CAISGLTGVEQYF.

The chain is built from TRBV4-1 and TRBJ2-1; perhaps TRBD1 as D (6 bases). The germline CDR1 and CDR2 sequences are MGHRA and YSYEKL. The CDR3 covers 19 residues. V gave up 4 bases and J gave up 2 bases, with 24 bases separating them. The DNA of the CDR3 is TGCGCCAGCAGCCCCCGGGATGAAATACAGGGATACCCCTACAATGAGCAGTTCTTC. Its protein is CASSPRDEIQGYPYNEQFF.

This clone was seen a handful of times. The genes are TRBV5-1 and TRBJ2-4, with a tentative D call TRBD1 (6 bases). Trimming cost V 5 bases and J 5 bases, with 14 bases left between them. The CDR3 is 14 amino acids. CDR1 SGHRS and CDR2 YFSETQ come from the germline V gene. CDR3 amino acids: CASRKQGPENIQYF. The CDR3 DNA follows: TGCGCCAGCAGGAAACAGGGCCCGGAAAACATTCAGTACTTC.